Each of the 28 T cell receptor beta chains below was sequenced from the same sample in a study of T cell repertoires in ileal Crohn's disease. The assay was immunoSEQ multiplex PCR, and TCRdb's table has in-frame clones only and misses some. The sample carries fewer than 20,000 clones, over 50% recorded once. The sample was ileal tissue. The receptors were gathered from an adult with Crohn's disease.

The rearrangement links TRBV6-4 to TRBJ2-1, with a weak D call TRBD2 (6 bases). CDR1 and CDR2 (germline): MRHNA, SNTAGT. The CDR3 runs 15 residues. V was cut by 5 bases and J by 4 bases, with 15 bases left in between. Here the CDR3 reads CASSTGGTEYNEQFF. CDR3 bases: TGTGCCAGCAGTACGGGCGGGACCGAGTACAATGAGCAGTTCTTC.

The chain couples TRBV7-2 to TRBJ2-6, with 7 bases that match TRBD1. Germline V gives CDR1 SGHTA, CDR2 FQGNSA. Unmatched junction bases numbered 1, after V lost 3 bases and J lost 2 bases. CDR3 length equals 15 residues. CDR3: CASSFQGAGANVLTF. As DNA, the CDR3 is TGTGCCAGCAGCTTTCAGGGGGCTGGGGCCAACGTCCTGACTTTC. Based on the CDR3 plus reference TRBV7-2 and TRBJ2-6, the full variable domain is GAGVSQSPSNKVTEKGKDVELRCDPISGHTALYWYRQSLGQGLEFLIYFQGNSAPDKSGLPSDRFSAERTGGSVSTLTIQRTQQEDSAVYLCASSFQGAGANVLTFGAGSRLTVL.

This clone was found once. The V and J genes are TRBV6-4 and TRBJ2-1, with TRBD2 identical over 9 bases. CDR3 length: 15 residues. Trimming cost V 3 bases and J 7 bases; bases outside gene matches: 7. Germline V gene lookup returns CDR1 MRHNA and CDR2 SNTAGT. The CDR3 reads CASSEQAGGKNEQFF. Written as DNA, the CDR3 is TGTGCCAGCAGTGAACAGGCGGGAGGGAAAAATGAGCAGTTCTTC.

The V and J genes are TRBV6-5 and TRBJ2-5; TRBD1 matches at 10 bases. Trimming cost V 6 bases and J 4 bases; bases outside gene matches: 5. CDR1 and CDR2 from the germline V gene are MNHEY and SVGAGI. The CDR3 has 14 residues. CDR3 sequence reads: CASSRGTGVETQYF. CDR3 nucleotides: TGTGCCAGCAGCCGAGGGACAGGGGTAGAGACCCAGTACTTC.

About this clone itself: Other DNA sequences in the sample encode the same CDR3. The genes are TRBV11-2 and TRBJ1-2, with D possibly TRBD1 on 6 matching bases. V was cut by 0 bases and J by 4 bases, with 6 bases left in between. The CDR3 spans 13 residues. CDR1 SGHAT and CDR2 FQNNGV come from the germline V gene. CDR3 protein: CASSLDRGYGYTF. DNA for the CDR3: TGTGCCAGCAGCTTAGACAGGGGCTATGGCTACACCTTC.

This clone was counted a few times. V usage is TRBV11-2 and J usage is TRBJ1-1; D is uncertain. CDR1 is SGHAT and CDR2 is FQNNGV in the germline V gene. The V end was cut by 6 bases, the J end by 1 base, with 9 bases between. The CDR3 totals 13 residues. CDR3 coding DNA: TGTGCCAGCAGAGAGGAAACGAACACTGAAGCTTTCTTT. It is translated as CASREETNTEAFF.

This rearrangement joins TRBV6-1 to TRBJ2-7, with D possibly matching TRBD2 (5 bases). The CDR3 length is 13 residues. CDR1 and CDR2 from the germline V gene are MNHNS and SASEGT. Trimming shortened V by 0 bases and J by 5 bases, and 8 bases separated the two germline ends. CDR3 sequence reads: CASSEARVDEQYF. DNA for the CDR3: TGTGCCAGCAGTGAAGCGAGGGTAGACGAGCAGTACTTC.

The V gene is TRBV29-1, the J gene TRBJ1-2; tentatively, D is TRBD1 (5 bases). The V end lost 3 bases, the J end lost 2 bases, and 7 bases lay between the germline ends. The CDR3 is made up of 12 amino acids. Germline CDR1 reads SQVTM; CDR2 reads ANQGSEA. The CDR3 loop reads CSVEWGNYGYTF. DNA for the CDR3: TGCAGCGTTGAGTGGGGCAACTATGGCTACACCTTC.

The V gene is TRBV6-5, the J gene TRBJ2-7; 8 positions agree with TRBD2. Germline assignment: CDR1 MNHEY and CDR2 SVGAGI. V lost 6 bases and J lost 3; bases outside the gene matches: 7. This CDR3 spans 14 amino acids. This chain's CDR3 is CASSRAGTSYEQYF. CDR3 nucleotides: TGTGCCAGCAGCCGCGCCGGGACTAGCTACGAGCAGTACTTC.

J is TRBJ2-2 and V is TRBV19, with a possible D match to TRBD2 (5 bases). Germline CDR1 LNHDA, CDR2 SQIVND (reference sequence). The V end was cut by 5 bases, the J end by 4 bases, with 14 bases between. This CDR3 is built from 15 residues. The DNA of the CDR3 is TGTGCCAGTAGTCCCTCCGGGGTCGGCACCGGGGAGCTGTTTTTT. It is translated as CASSPSGVGTGELFF.

As DNA, the CDR3 is TGTGCCAGCAGCCAAGATTCGAGCTCTGGGGCCAACGTCCTGACTTTC. Its translation is CASSQDSSSGANVLTF. The chain recombines TRBV4-2 with TRBJ2-6, with D uncertain. With 0 bases removed from V and 0 bases from J, the gap between germline ends came to 6 bases. CDR1 is LGHNA and CDR2 is YNFKEQ in the germline V gene. CDR3 length: 16 amino acids.

This clone was detected only a few times. The chain recombines TRBV18 with TRBJ2-1; D might be TRBD2 (5 bases). CDR3 length equals 16 residues. V was shortened by 3 bases and J by 0 bases, with 12 bases between the two germline ends. Per the germline V gene, CDR1 is KGHSH and CDR2 is LQKENI. CDR3 DNA sequence: TGTGCCAGCTCACCCTCCGGGGAGACCTCCTACAATGAGCAGTTCTTC. Translating it yields CASSPSGETSYNEQFF.

This chain joins TRBV7-9 and TRBJ2-5; no clear D gene. CDR1 is SEHNR, CDR2 FQNEAQ, per germline (reference sequence). The CDR3 has 13 amino acids. V was trimmed by 3 bases and J by 5 bases, leaving 10 bases between them. CDR3 DNA: TGTGCCAGCAGCTTTCGGGTCCAGGAGACCCAGTACTTC. Protein: CASSFRVQETQYF. The entire variable domain, with the rest obtained from reference TRBV7-9 and TRBJ2-5, is as follows: DTGVSQNPRHKITKRGQNVTFRCDPISEHNRLYWYRQTLGQGPEFLTYFQNEAQLEKSRLLSDRFSAERPKGSFSTLEIQRTEQGDSAMYLCASSFRVQETQYFGPGTRLLVL.

In this sample, this clone turned up a few times. The J gene is TRBJ2-1, the V gene TRBV10-3, with TRBD2 matching over 10 bases. Trimming cost V 7 bases and J 9 bases; bases outside gene matches: 6. The CDR3 has 13 amino acids. CDR1 is ENHRY, CDR2 SYGVKD, per germline. This CDR3 is CAITPSGSSEQFF. In nucleotides, the CDR3 is TGTGCCATCACCCCTAGCGGGAGTAGTGAGCAGTTCTTC.

The chain employs TRBV5-1 and TRBJ1-4; 7 bases match TRBD1. V dropped 4 bases and J dropped 8; count of bases not matched to a gene: 17. The CDR3 length is 17 residues. Per germline, CDR1 SGHRS and CDR2 YFSETQ. In DNA form, the CDR3 reads TGCGCCAGCAGCCTACTCGGGACAGCAAGAGGAAGGGAAAAACTGTTTTTT. Its protein product is CASSLLGTARGREKLFF.

The rearrangement joins TRBV5-4 to TRBJ1-1, with D tentatively TRBD1 (5 bases). V lost 0 bases to trimming and J lost 1 base, with 10 bases between them. The CDR3 sequence is 15 residues long. Germline V lookup: CDR1 SGHNT, CDR2 YYREEE (reference sequence). CDR3 nucleotide sequence: TGTGCCAGCAGCTTGGGTCAGGGTTGGAACACTGAAGCTTTCTTT. Translating it yields CASSLGQGWNTEAFF.

The gene calls are TRBV7-2 and TRBJ1-1, with D unresolved. The CDR3 contains 12 residues. Trimming took off 3 bases at V and 5 bases at J, with 7 bases between the two ends. The germline V gene encodes CDR1 SGHTA and CDR2 FQGNSA. The CDR3 DNA reads as TGTGCCAGCAGCTTGTTCCTGACTGAAGCTTTCTTT. Protein sequence: CASSLFLTEAFF.

The chain employs TRBV15 and TRBJ2-1; 8 bases line up with TRBD2. Trimming removed 5 bases from V and 2 bases from J; junction bases left unmatched: 8. This CDR3 region has 16 residues. Germline CDR1 reads LNHNV; CDR2 reads YYDKDF (reference sequence). The CDR3 here is CATSGRSGRAYNEQFF. For the CDR3, the DNA is TGTGCCACCAGCGGGAGGAGCGGGAGAGCCTACAATGAGCAGTTCTTC.

This clone is termed medium-sized. The chain combines TRBV18 with TRBJ2-7, with D perhaps TRBD1 (6 bases). This CDR3 has 14 amino acids. CDR1 is KGHSH, CDR2 LQKENI, per germline. The V end was cut by 3 bases, the J end by 6 bases, with 15 bases between. The CDR3 protein is CASSPTGQRREQYF. The CDR3 DNA is TGTGCCAGCTCACCTACTGGACAGAGGCGCGAGCAGTACTTC.

The CDR3 region is CASSPGLAGKTGELFF. DNA of the CDR3: TGTGCCAGCAGCCCGGGACTAGCGGGAAAGACCGGGGAGCTGTTTTTT. The gene calls are TRBV11-3 and TRBJ2-2; 13 positions agree with TRBD2. This CDR3 contains 16 residues. The J segment lost 5 bases and the V segment lost 5 bases, leaving 5 bases of the junction unmatched. Germline V CDR1 and CDR2: SGHNT, YENEEA.

This clone showed up just a few times. The rearrangement joins TRBV19 to TRBJ2-3, with 12 bases matching TRBD1. The junction had 5 bases not matched to a gene; V was cut back by 5 bases and J by 2 bases. This CDR3 comprises 16 residues. Germline values: CDR1 LNHDA, CDR2 SQIVND (reference sequence). The CDR3 here is CASSLGQGASTDTQYF. CDR3 nucleotides: TGTGCCAGTAGTCTGGGACAGGGGGCTTCCACAGATACGCAGTATTTT.

The chain recombines TRBV2 with TRBJ2-3, with 8 bases fitting TRBD2. Looked up from germline, CDR1 is SNHLY and CDR2 is FYNNEI. CDR3 length: 16 residues. The V segment lost 1 base and the J segment 2 bases; nucleotides outside the gene matches: 5. The CDR3: CASSEVSGTYTDTQYF. CDR3 sequence (DNA): TGTGCCAGCAGTGAAGTTAGCGGGACATACACAGATACGCAGTATTTT.

This clone was recorded once. This chain joins TRBV27 and TRBJ2-3; D is ambiguous. Germline CDR1 MNHEY, CDR2 SMNVEV (reference sequence). The CDR3 extends over 15 amino acids. V was pared by 4 bases and J by 6 bases, with 17 bases between. In DNA, the CDR3 is TGTGCCAGCAGTTCAACCTGGTGGGTGAGGGATACGCAGTATTTT. Protein sequence: CASSSTWWVRDTQYF.

The V gene is TRBV6-1, the J gene TRBJ2-4, with 9 bases matching TRBD1. Germline values: CDR1 MNHNS, CDR2 SASEGT. V was pared by 6 bases and J by 7 bases, with 7 bases of the junction left unmatched. This CDR3 has 14 residues. The CDR3: CASRRQGEGNIQYF. The CDR3 DNA follows: TGTGCCAGCAGGAGACAGGGGGAAGGTAACATTCAGTACTTC.

The CDR3 region is CASSSGHDGANVLTF. CDR3 DNA sequence: TGTGCCAGCAGTTCGGGACATGACGGGGCCAACGTCCTGACTTTC. V and J are TRBV28 and TRBJ2-6; weak D call: TRBD1 (6 bases). This CDR3 has 15 amino acids. The ends were cut back, 4 bases at V and 4 bases at J, with 11 bases in the middle. CDR1 is MDHEN, CDR2 SYDVKM, per germline.

In this sample, this clone turned up a few times. The chain has TRBV11-2 and TRBJ2-5, with D uncertain. The CDR3 sequence is 16 residues long. The germline V gene encodes CDR1 SGHAT and CDR2 FQNNGV. Between the trimmed V and J ends, which lost 5 bases and 0 bases, there was a span of 16 bases. CDR3 region: CASSPILVTNQETQYF. The CDR3 DNA follows: TGTGCCAGCAGCCCAATTTTAGTCACGAACCAAGAGACCCAGTACTTC.

CDR3 bases: TGTGCCAGCAGCGACGGGACAGGGCGACACGAAAAACTGTTTTTT. Protein sequence: CASSDGTGRHEKLFF. The chain employs TRBV9 and TRBJ1-4; 9 bases match TRBD1. In germline, CDR1 is SGDLS, CDR2 YYNGEE. V trimming: 3 bases; J trimming: 8 bases; junction bases outside the gene matches: 8. This CDR3 has 15 amino acids. The variable domain in full, with the rest retrieved from reference TRBV9 and TRBJ1-4, is DSGVTQTPKHLITATGQRVTLRCSPRSGDLSVYWYQQSLDQGLQFLIQYYNGEERAKGNILERFSAQQFPDLHSELNLSSLELGDSALYFCASSDGTGRHEKLFFGSGTQLSVL.

The chain uses TRBV28 and TRBJ1-6; 8 bases are a match to TRBD1. Germline trimming cut 3 bases from V and 7 bases from J; bases unmatched to any gene: 5. This CDR3 spans 15 amino acids. Per germline, CDR1 MDHEN and CDR2 SYDVKM. CDR3 nucleotide sequence: TGTGCCAGCAGTTTCCAGGACAGGGAGAATTCACCCCTCCACTTT. Amino acid sequence: CASSFQDRENSPLHF. The full variable domain, its missing parts supplied by reference TRBV28 and TRBJ1-6, is DVKVTQSSRYLVKRTGEKVFLECVQDMDHENMFWYRQDPGLGLRLIYFSYDVKMKEKGDIPEGYSVSREKKERFSLILESASTNQTSMYLCASSFQDRENSPLHFGNGTRLTVT.